Sequencing of this T cell receptor (beta chain) was carried out in a study of blood T cell repertoires in COVID-19. The CDR3 loop spans 13 amino acids. The V gene lost 1 base and the J gene lost 9 bases, with 10 bases spanning the gap. Data came from immunoSEQ multiplex PCR; TCRdb stores just in-frame clones and leaves some out. In the table there are about 320,000 clones, 75% to 90% of which are singletons. The chain joins TRBV12-3 or TRBV12-4 to TRBJ2-1; possibly TRBD1 for D (5 bases). The clonotype was recovered from a woman aged 25 to 39 who had been exposed to COVID-19. The sample taken for sequencing was PBMCs or T cells enriched from blood (not recorded which). Here the CDR3 DNA reads TGTGCCAGCAGTTTAGACCAGGGTCTTGAGCAGTTCTTC. It translates to CASSLDQGLEQFF.